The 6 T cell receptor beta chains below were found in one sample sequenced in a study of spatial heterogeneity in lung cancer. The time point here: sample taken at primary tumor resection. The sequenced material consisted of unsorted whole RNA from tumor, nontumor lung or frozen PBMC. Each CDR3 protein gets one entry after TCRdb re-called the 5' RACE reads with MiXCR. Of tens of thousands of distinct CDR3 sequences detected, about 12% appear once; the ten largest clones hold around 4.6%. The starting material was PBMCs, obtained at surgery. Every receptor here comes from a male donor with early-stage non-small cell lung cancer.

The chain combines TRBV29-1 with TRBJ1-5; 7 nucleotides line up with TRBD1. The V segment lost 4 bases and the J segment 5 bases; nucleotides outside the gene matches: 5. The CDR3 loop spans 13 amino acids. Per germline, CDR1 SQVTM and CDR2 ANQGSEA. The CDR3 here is CSVAGQDHQPQHF. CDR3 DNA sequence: TGCAGCGTTGCCGGACAGGACCATCAGCCCCAGCATTTT.

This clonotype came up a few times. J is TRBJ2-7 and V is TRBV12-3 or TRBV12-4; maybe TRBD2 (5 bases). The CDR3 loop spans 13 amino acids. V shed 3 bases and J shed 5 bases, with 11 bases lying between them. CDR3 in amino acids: CASSFNPRDEQYF. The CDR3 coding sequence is TGTGCCAGCAGTTTTAACCCGAGGGACGAGCAGTACTTC.

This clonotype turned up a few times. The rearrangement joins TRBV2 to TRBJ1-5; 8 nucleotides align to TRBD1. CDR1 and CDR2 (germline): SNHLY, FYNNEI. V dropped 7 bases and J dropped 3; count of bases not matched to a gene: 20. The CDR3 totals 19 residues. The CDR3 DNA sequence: TGTGCCAGCACGTCGTTCTGGCAGGGGGCCTCAAGCGACAATCAGCCCCAGCATTTT. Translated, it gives CASTSFWQGASSDNQPQHF.

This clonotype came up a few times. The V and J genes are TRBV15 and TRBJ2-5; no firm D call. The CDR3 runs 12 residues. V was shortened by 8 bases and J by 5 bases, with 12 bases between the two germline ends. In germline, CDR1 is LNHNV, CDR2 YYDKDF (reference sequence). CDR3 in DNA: TGTGCCACCGGAGTGGGTTTGGAGACCCAGTACTTC. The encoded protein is CATGVGLETQYF.

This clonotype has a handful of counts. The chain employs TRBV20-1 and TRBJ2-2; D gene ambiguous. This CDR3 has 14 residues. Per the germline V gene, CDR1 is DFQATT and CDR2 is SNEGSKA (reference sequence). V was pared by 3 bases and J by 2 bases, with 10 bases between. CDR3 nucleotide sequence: TGCAGTGCTAGCGGCTCCATTAACACCGGGGAGCTGTTTTTT. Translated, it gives CSASGSINTGELFF.

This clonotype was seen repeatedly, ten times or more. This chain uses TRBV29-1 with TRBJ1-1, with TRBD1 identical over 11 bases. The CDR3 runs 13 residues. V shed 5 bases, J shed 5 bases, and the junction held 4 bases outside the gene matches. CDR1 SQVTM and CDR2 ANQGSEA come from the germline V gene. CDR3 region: CSVSGQGGTEAFF. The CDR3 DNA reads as TGCAGCGTTTCGGGACAGGGGGGGACTGAAGCTTTCTTT. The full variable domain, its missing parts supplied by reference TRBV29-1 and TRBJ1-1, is SAVISQKPSRDICQRGTSLTIQCQVDSQVTMMFWYRQQPGQSLTLIATANQGSEATYESGFVIDKFPISRPNLTFSTLTVSNMSPEDSSIYLCSVSGQGGTEAFFGQGTRLTVV.